The 9 T cell receptor beta chains given below trace back to one sample, sequenced in a study of cytomegalovirus exposure and HLA in healthy donors. The PCR made use of 60 Vbeta and 13 Jbeta primers. Sequencing was performed with immunoSEQ multiplex PCR; in TCRdb, only in-frame clones are kept and a portion is missing. The sample shows around 120,000 clones, around 83% of them seen only once. The sequencing sample was made of PBMCs. The origin of the receptors is a human donor in good health.

This rearrangement joins TRBV5-4 to TRBJ2-5; 10 bases match TRBD2. This CDR3 has 13 amino acids. In germline, CDR1 is SGHNT, CDR2 YYREEE (reference sequence). Trimming at V came to 1 base and at J to 9 bases, leaving 3 bases not matched to a gene. This CDR3 is CASSLQRGGAQYF. In nucleotides, the CDR3 is TGTGCCAGCAGCTTGCAGCGGGGGGGGGCCCAGTACTTC.

This chain uses TRBV6-6 with TRBJ2-7, with 9 bases aligning to TRBD2. The J segment lost 5 bases and the V segment lost 6 bases, leaving 11 bases of the junction unmatched. Germline-derived CDR1 and CDR2 are MNHNY and SVGAGI (reference sequence). The CDR3 is 15 amino acids. In DNA form, the CDR3 reads TGTGCCAGCAGCCTCTTCGGCGGGGGGGCCGACGAGCAGTACTTC. Residues: CASSLFGGGADEQYF.

The chain uses TRBV6-5 and TRBJ2-4, with D unclear. Germline V gives CDR1 MNHEY, CDR2 SVGAGI. Trimming removed 2 bases from V and 3 bases from J, with 14 bases in between. This CDR3 contains 16 residues. The CDR3 nucleotides read TGTGCCAGCAGTTACGGTGAGGCAGCGAGCAAAAACATTCAGTACTTC. The encoded protein is CASSYGEAASKNIQYF.

The rearrangement uses TRBV27 and TRBJ2-1, with 10 nucleotides matching TRBD2. CDR1 is MNHEY, CDR2 SMNVEV, per germline (reference sequence). V trimming: 5 bases; J trimming: 7 bases; junction bases outside the gene matches: 11. The length of the CDR3 is 16 residues. The CDR3 nucleotides read TGTGCCAGCAGTACCCTAGCGGGGGACACCTGGAATGAGCAGTTCTTC. Protein sequence: CASSTLAGDTWNEQFF.

The chain carries TRBV6-5 and TRBJ1-5; D may be TRBD1 (6 bases). Deletions cut 5 bases from V and 7 bases from J, with 15 bases between. The germline V gene has CDR1 MNHEY and CDR2 SVGAGI. The CDR3 runs to 14 residues. CDR3 sequence reads: CASSEVDRLQPQHF. In nucleotides, the CDR3 is TGTGCCAGCAGTGAAGTCGACAGGTTACAGCCCCAGCATTTT.

This clone was observed once. This chain uses TRBV7-9 with TRBJ1-1; D is unresolved. The germline CDR1 and CDR2 sequences are SEHNR and FQNEAQ (reference sequence). The CDR3 has 9 amino acids. The CDR3 reads CALRSEAFF. DNA of the CDR3: TGTGCTTTGAGATCTGAAGCTTTCTTT.

This clone was counted a few times. The V and J genes are TRBV28 and TRBJ2-1; 9 bases agree with TRBD2. The junction had 5 bases not matched to a gene; V was cut back by 3 bases and J by 5 bases. CDR1 and CDR2 (germline): MDHEN, SYDVKM. The CDR3 loop spans 15 amino acids. In nucleotides, the CDR3 is TGTGCCAGCAGTTTGGTGCGGGGGGGCAACAATGAGCAGTTCTTC. Translating it yields CASSLVRGGNNEQFF.

This rearrangement joins TRBV6-5 to TRBJ1-4; D not certain. The CDR3 is made up of 16 amino acids. CDR1 and CDR2 (germline): MNHEY, SVGAGI. V was shortened by 0 bases and J by 4 bases, with 12 bases between the two germline ends. CDR3: CASSYSRGFGNEKLFF. The CDR3 DNA reads as TGTGCCAGCAGTTACTCGAGAGGGTTTGGTAATGAAAAACTGTTTTTT.

V is TRBV18 and J is TRBJ2-3; D may be TRBD2 (6 bases). The CDR3 contains 15 residues. The germline V gene has CDR1 KGHSH and CDR2 LQKENI. V lost 3 bases to trimming and J lost 3 bases, with 13 bases between them. The DNA of the CDR3 is TGTGCCAGCTCACCCACGAACGGGGGAACAGATACGCAGTATTTT. Translation gives CASSPTNGGTDTQYF.